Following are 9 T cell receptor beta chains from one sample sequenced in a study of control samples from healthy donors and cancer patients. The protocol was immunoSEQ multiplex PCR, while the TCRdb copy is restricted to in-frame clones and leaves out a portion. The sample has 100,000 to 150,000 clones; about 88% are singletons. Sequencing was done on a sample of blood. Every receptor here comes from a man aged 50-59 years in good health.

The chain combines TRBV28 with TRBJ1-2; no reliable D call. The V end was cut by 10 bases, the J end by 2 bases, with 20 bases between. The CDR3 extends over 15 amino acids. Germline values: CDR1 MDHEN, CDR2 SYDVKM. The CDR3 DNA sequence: TGTGCCACCTCCTCACCCTTTGGACGGAACTATGGCTACACCTTC. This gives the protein CATSSPFGRNYGYTF.

The CDR3 DNA is TGTGCCAGCAGGCCCACTAGCGGGGGTGCCTCTGGGGCCAACGTCCTGACTTTC. Residues: CASRPTSGGASGANVLTF. The rearrangement uses TRBV3-1 (or the pseudogene TRBV3-2) and TRBJ2-6, with 11 bases matching TRBD2. The V gene end was trimmed by 6 bases and the J gene end by 0 bases; junction bases not matched to a gene: 7. In germline, CDR1 is LGHDT, CDR2 YNNKEL (reference sequence). This CDR3 region has 18 residues.

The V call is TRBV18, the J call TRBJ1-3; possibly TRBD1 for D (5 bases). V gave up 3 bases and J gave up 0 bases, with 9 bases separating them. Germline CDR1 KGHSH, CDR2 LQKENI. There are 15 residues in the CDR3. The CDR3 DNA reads TGTGCCAGCTCACCTAGACAGAGCTCTGGAAACACCATATATTTT. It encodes CASSPRQSSGNTIYF.

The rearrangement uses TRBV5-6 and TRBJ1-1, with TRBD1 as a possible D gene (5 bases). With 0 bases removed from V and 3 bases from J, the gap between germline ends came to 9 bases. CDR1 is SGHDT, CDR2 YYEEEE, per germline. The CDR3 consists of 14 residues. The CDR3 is CASSLGGGDTEAFF. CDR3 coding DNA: TGTGCCAGCAGCTTGGGTGGGGGTGACACTGAAGCTTTCTTT.

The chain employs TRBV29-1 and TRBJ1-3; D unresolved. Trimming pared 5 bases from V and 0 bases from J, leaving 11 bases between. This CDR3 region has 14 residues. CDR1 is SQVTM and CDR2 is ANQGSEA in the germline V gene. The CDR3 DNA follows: TGCAGCGTTTTGGCGGAAAACTCTGGAAACACCATATATTTT. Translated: CSVLAENSGNTIYF.

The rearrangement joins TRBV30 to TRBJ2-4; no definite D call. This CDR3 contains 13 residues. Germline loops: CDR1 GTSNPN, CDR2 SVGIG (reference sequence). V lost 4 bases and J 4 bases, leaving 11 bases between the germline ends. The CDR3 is CAWKDGSKNIQYF. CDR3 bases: TGTGCCTGGAAGGACGGATCGAAAAACATTCAGTACTTC.

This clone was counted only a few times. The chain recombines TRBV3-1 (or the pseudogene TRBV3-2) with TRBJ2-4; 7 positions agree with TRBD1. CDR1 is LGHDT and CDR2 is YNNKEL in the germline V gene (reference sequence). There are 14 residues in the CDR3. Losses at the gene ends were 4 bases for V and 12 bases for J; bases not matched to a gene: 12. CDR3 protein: CASSPDRALARQYF. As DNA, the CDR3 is TGTGCCAGCAGCCCCGACAGGGCTCTTGCTCGTCAGTACTTC.

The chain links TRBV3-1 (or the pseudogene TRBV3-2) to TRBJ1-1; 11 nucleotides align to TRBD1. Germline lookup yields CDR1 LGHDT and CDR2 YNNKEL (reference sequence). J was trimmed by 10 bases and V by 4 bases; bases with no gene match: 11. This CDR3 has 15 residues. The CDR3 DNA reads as TGTGCCAGCAGCCGTCCGCCCCCGGGACAGGGGGGAGCTTTCTTT. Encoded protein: CASSRPPPGQGGAFF.

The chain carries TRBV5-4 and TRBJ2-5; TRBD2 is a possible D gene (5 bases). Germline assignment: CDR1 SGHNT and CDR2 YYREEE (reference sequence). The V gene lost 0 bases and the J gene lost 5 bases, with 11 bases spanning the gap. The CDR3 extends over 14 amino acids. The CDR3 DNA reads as TGTGCCAGCAGCTTGGTCGGACTGGAGGAGACCCAGTACTTC. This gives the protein CASSLVGLEETQYF.